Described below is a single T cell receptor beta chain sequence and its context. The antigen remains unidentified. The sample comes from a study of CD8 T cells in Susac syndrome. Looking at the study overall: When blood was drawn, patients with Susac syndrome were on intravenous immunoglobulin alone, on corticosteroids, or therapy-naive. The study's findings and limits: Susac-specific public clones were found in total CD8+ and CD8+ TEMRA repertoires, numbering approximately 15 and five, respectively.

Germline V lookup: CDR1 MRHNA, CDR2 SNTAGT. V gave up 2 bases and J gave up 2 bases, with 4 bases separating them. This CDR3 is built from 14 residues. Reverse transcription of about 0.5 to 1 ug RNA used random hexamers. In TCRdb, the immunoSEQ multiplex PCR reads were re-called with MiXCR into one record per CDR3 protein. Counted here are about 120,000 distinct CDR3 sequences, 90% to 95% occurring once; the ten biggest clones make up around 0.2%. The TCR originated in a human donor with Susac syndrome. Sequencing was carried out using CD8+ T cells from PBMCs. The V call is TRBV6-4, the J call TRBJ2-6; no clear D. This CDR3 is CASSDRAGANVLTF. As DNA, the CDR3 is TGTGCCAGCAGTGACAGGGCTGGGGCCAACGTCCTGACTTTC.